This paragraph reports one T cell receptor beta chain. The specificity of this receptor is unknown. Nothing much larger sits one base from this clone, and base qualities are not available. Donors formed part of the validation cohort, which comprised 120 subjects and was distinct from the first cohort of over 500 subjects. This entry comes from a study of cytomegalovirus exposure and HLA in healthy donors (dated by TCRdb to about 2017). Background for the entire study: According to a later analysis, the 120 or so validation repertoires were produced on the same platform as the approximately 600 repertoires of the first cohort. The aim of the study was to test whether cataloging public T cell receptors could identify signatures of past pathogen exposure. A separate validation cohort of 100 to 150 different subjects was used in addition to the roughly 620-subject first cohort. High-throughput TCR immunosequencing, statistical association of individual TCRs with disease status, and machine learning were combined to predict cytomegalovirus infection status. Paper-wide results and their limitations: Most TCR sequences were observed very rarely across donors, whereas some public TCRs were present in many individuals. The study listed over 150 TCR beta chains as associated with cytomegalovirus. A later analysis had no HLA typing for the validation cohort, so co-occurrence there was scored across all 130 or so repertoires. A few of the identified cytomegalovirus-associated TCR beta chains were confirmed in vitro to be specific for cytomegalovirus antigens. The classifier was reported to diagnose cytomegalovirus status with high specificity and sensitivity in both the original cohort and the validation cohort. A later analysis found that TCRs clustered in the first cohort also tended to co-occur in the approximately 120 validation repertoires, with more than 90% of cluster scores above 0. It was suggested by the authors that the approach could potentially be generalized to other disease states and immunological phenotypes.

The CDR3 starts with the cysteine, ends with the phenylalanine, and has 14 residues. Left in the record is the CDR3 DNA by itself, 42 bases read in frame from the first base. Trimming removed 4 bases from V and 3 bases from J, leaving 12 bases between the germline ends. From the germline V gene, CDR1 is MNHNS and CDR2 is SASEGT. Libraries came from the immunoSEQ multiplex PCR assay. Per the source publication's procedure: A statistical classification framework was built to diagnose cytomegalovirus status from the catalog of TCR beta chain sequences. As stored in TCRdb, this immuneACCESS dataset retains in-frame rearrangements with V and J assigned. A fraction of the clones does not appear; measured against another copy, unresolved V genes explain less than half of the discrepancy, and the remainder lacks a known reason. V, J and clone size derive from that table, while D and trimming were established from the DNA sequence. The sample yields 60,000 to 75,000 clones; about 95% were counted once. The top ten clones comprise 7% of the sample.

The rearrangement joined TRBV6-1 to TRBJ1-2; TRBD1 is a possible D gene, resting on 5 matching bases. Sequenced sample: PBMCs. This clonotype was sampled from a woman between 18 and 30 years old in good health and CMV-seropositive. In nucleotide form, the sequence is TGTGCCAGCAGTGTTTGGGGCGCGGACTATGGCTACACCTTC. Its translation reads: CASSVWGADYGYTF.